This is a list of T cell receptor beta chains from one sample in a study of pediatric ulcerative colitis. Produced via immunoSEQ multiplex PCR; TCRdb's table is partial and in-frame only. The table includes over 10,000 clones, about 74% detected once. Sequenced sample: gut tissue. The receptors here all came from a boy under 18 who was a control in a study of pediatric ulcerative colitis. CDR3s include the opening cysteine and the closing phenylalanine or tryptophan. The order of the fields is J gene, V gene, clone size, D gene, CDR3 DNA, CDR3 protein. D genes are given only for firm matches. Where a row states a size, it is once, few, many or the class of an expanded clone; other rows omit it.

TRBJ2-5 | TRBV18 | once | . | TGTGCCAGCTCACCTGCGCTTCAGGAGACCCAGTACTTC | CASSPALQETQYF
TRBJ1-2 | TRBV5-1 | . | . | TGCGCCAGCACCCCTAGGCTGGGGTATGGCTACACCTTC | CASTPRLGYGYTF
TRBJ1-1 | TRBV11-3 | . | . | TGTGCCAGCAGCATAACGACAAGAACTGAAGCTTTCTTT | CASSITTRTEAFF
TRBJ1-1 | TRBV5-1 | . | TRBD1 | TGCGCCAGCAGGAGCACAGGGGGGAACACTGAAGCTTTCTTT | CASRSTGGNTEAFF
TRBJ2-1 | TRBV5-6 | . | TRBD2 | TGTGCCAGCCAACTAGCGGGAGGGCCAAACTCCTACAATGAGCAGTTCTTC | CASQLAGGPNSYNEQFF
TRBJ2-1 | TRBV5-5 | . | . | TGTGCCAGCAGCTTGAATTTGGCGTACCTCTACAATGAGCAGTTCTTC | CASSLNLAYLYNEQFF
TRBJ1-1 | TRBV29-1 | . | . | TGCAGCGTGGTAATTGGGAACACTGAAGCTTTCTTT | CSVVIGNTEAFF
TRBJ2-1 | TRBV5-1 | . | TRBD2 | TGCGCCAGCAGCTTGAGAGTTAGCGGGAGGGATAATGAGCAGTTCTTC | CASSLRVSGRDNEQFF
TRBJ2-2 | TRBV6-1 | . | . | TGTGCCAGCAGTGAAGGAGCTCACACCGGGGAGCTGTTTTTT | CASSEGAHTGELFF
TRBJ2-2 | TRBV7-2 | few | TRBD2 | TGTGCCAGCAGCTTATTAGCGGGAGCCGGGGAGCTGTTTTTT | CASSLLAGAGELFF
TRBJ2-7 | TRBV4-2 | few | . | TGTGCCAGCAGCCAAGATCGGCGGGTGGAATACGAGCAGTACTTC | CASSQDRRVEYEQYF
TRBJ1-5 | TRBV6-1 | . | . | TGTGCCAGCATCCCAAGCAATAGCAATCAGCCCCAGCATTTT | CASIPSNSNQPQHF
TRBJ2-4 | TRBV27 | . | TRBD2 | TGTGCCAGCAGTCCGCGGGGGAAGGGGAGGGACATTCAGTACTTC | CASSPRGKGRDIQYF
TRBJ2-3 | TRBV5-8 | . | . | TGTGCCAGCAGCTGGAACAGTCGGTATTTT | CASSWNSRYF
TRBJ1-2 | TRBV5-1 | . | TRBD1 | TGCGCCAGCAGCAAGGACAGGCTTAAGGGCTACACCTTC | CASSKDRLKGYTF
TRBJ2-2 | TRBV2 | few | TRBD1 | TGTGCCAGCAGTACAGGGGCGGGCCCGAACACCGGGGAGCTGTTTTTT | CASSTGAGPNTGELFF
TRBJ2-2 | TRBV7-8 | . | . | TGTGCCAGCAGCTTAGCTCGGGCAGGGACCGGGGAGCTGTTTTTT | CASSLARAGTGELFF
TRBJ1-2 | TRBV6-1 | . | . | TGTGCCAGCAGAGCTTCCGGGACTCATAACTATGGCTACACCTTC | CASRASGTHNYGYTF
TRBJ2-3 | TRBV5-1 | . | TRBD2 | TGCGCCAGCAGGGCGGTAGCGGGAGGGGATACGCAGTATTTT | CASRAVAGGDTQYF
TRBJ1-1 | TRBV19 | . | . | TGTGCCAGTGGGGAGGGGCCGGGCACTGAAGCTTTCTTT | CASGEGPGTEAFF
TRBJ2-3 | TRBV10-2 | . | TRBD1 | TGCGCCAGCCCCGTTGACAGGGATAAAACCGCTGATACGCAGTATTTT | CASPVDRDKTADTQYF
TRBJ2-6 | TRBV6-4 | few | TRBD1 | TGTGCCAGCAGTGACGGGACAGGGGGCTCTGGGGCCAACGTCCTGACTTTC | CASSDGTGGSGANVLTF
TRBJ2-1 | TRBV11-3 | few | . | TGTGCCAGCGGCCTGGATGAGCAGTTCTTC | CASGLDEQFF
TRBJ2-3 | TRBV7-2 | . | . | TGTGCCAGCAGCTTAGCGCCAACAGTGGGGGATACGCAGTATTTT | CASSLAPTVGDTQYF
TRBJ1-2 | TRBV5-4 | few | . | TGTGCCAGCAGCTTGGACAGGGATGGCTACACCTTC | CASSLDRDGYTF
TRBJ2-1 | TRBV6-5 | . | . | TGTGCCAGCAGCATCCGGGGGAGCTCCTACAATGAGCAGTTCTTC | CASSIRGSSYNEQFF
TRBJ1-2 | TRBV19 | few | . | TGTGCCAGTAGTATAGATCGGAGCTATGGCTACACCTTC | CASSIDRSYGYTF
TRBJ1-2 | TRBV5-1 | once | . | TGCGCCAGCAGCTTGGAGGGACACCCTGGCTATGGCTACACCTTC | CASSLEGHPGYGYTF
TRBJ2-7 | TRBV6-1 | . | . | TGTGCCAGCAGTGAGTGGGGGCGCGATTACGAGCAGTACTTC | CASSEWGRDYEQYF
TRBJ1-5 | TRBV4-2 | . | . | TGTGCCAGCAGCCAAGATCGGGGGAGGGCCGGCAATCAGCCCCAGCATTTT | CASSQDRGRAGNQPQHF
TRBJ1-3 | TRBV2 | . | TRBD1 | TGTGCCAGCAGTGTACAGGGGGTTAATGGAAACACCATATATTTT | CASSVQGVNGNTIYF
TRBJ2-3 | TRBV5-6 | . | . | TGTGCCAGCAGCTTAGCGGCAACTAGCACAGATACGCAGTATTTT | CASSLAATSTDTQYF
TRBJ1-2 | TRBV7-2 | few | . | TGTGCCAGCAGCCACTCCCAGGGGATAGGGTATGGCTACACCTTC | CASSHSQGIGYGYTF
TRBJ1-2 | TRBV19 | . | TRBD1 | TGTGCCAGTAGTCCAGGACAGGGCGGCCTTGGCTACACCTTC | CASSPGQGGLGYTF
TRBJ2-5 | TRBV7-3 | . | . | TGTGCCAGCAGCCCGGGGGCCCAAGAGACCCAGTACTTC | CASSPGAQETQYF
TRBJ2-1 | TRBV5-4 | . | . | TGTGCCAGCAGCGTGCTTGATCGGACACCCTACAATGAGCAGTTCTTC | CASSVLDRTPYNEQFF
TRBJ2-5 | TRBV19 | few | TRBD2 | TGTGCCAGTAGTGAACTAGCGGGAGAGACCCAGTACTTC | CASSELAGETQYF
TRBJ1-1 | TRBV5-1 | . | . | TGCGCCAGCAGAATGGTAAACACTGAAGCTTTCTTT | CASRMVNTEAFF
TRBJ2-2 | TRBV2 | . | TRBD2 | TGTGCCAGCCAAAAGCGGGAGAACACCGGGGAGCTGTTTTTT | CASQKRENTGELFF
TRBJ2-2 | TRBV9 | few | . | TGTGCCAGCAGCCCGGTCGTTGTCGGGGAGCTGTTTTTT | CASSPVVVGELFF
TRBJ2-1 | TRBV7-9 | . | . | TGTGCCAGCAGCTTAGCGGGCCCCCACAATGAGCAGTTCTTC | CASSLAGPHNEQFF
TRBJ2-7 | TRBV19 | once | TRBD1 | TGTGCCAGTACTCAATCGGGGTCCGGGACAGGGATCTACGAGCAGTACTTC | CASTQSGSGTGIYEQYF
TRBJ2-2 | TRBV7-3 | . | . | TGTGCCAGCAGCACCTTAAAGGGTGGGATCACCGGGGAGCTGTTTTTT | CASSTLKGGITGELFF
TRBJ2-1 | TRBV20-1 | . | . | TGCAGTGCTAGCTGGTACAATGAGCAGTTCTTC | CSASWYNEQFF
TRBJ1-2 | TRBV7-2 | . | TRBD1 | TGTGCCAGCAGCTTTTCACAGGGGTGGGCCTATGGCTACACCTTC | CASSFSQGWAYGYTF
TRBJ2-2 | TRBV7-3 | . | TRBD2 | TGTGCCAGCAGCTTAACAGGCGGGAGGGACACCGGGGAGCTGTTTTTT | CASSLTGGRDTGELFF
TRBJ1-5 | TRBV7-9 | . | . | TGTGCCAGCAGCGTAGGCAGGGATCAGCCCCAGCATTTT | CASSVGRDQPQHF
TRBJ2-1 | TRBV7-9 | . | . | TGTGCCAGCAGCTTGGCGGGACAGTACAATGAGCAGTTCTTC | CASSLAGQYNEQFF
TRBJ2-3 | TRBV5-1 | once | . | TGCGCCAGCAGCTTGCTGACAGATACGCAGTATTTT | CASSLLTDTQYF
TRBJ2-5 | TRBV29-1 | . | . | TGCAGCGTTGATGACCAGGGGATGGAGACCCAGTACTTC | CSVDDQGMETQYF